The 4 T cell receptor beta chains below come from one sample, sequenced in a study of early T cells in non-severe SARS-CoV-2 infection. Using its own MiXCR run on the 5' RACE reads, TCRdb lists one record per CDR3 protein. The table records 75,000 to 80,000 distinct CDR3 sequences, about a sixth of them present only once. The sequenced sample was whole blood. The source of these receptors is an adult who was a healthcare worker with PCR-confirmed SARS-CoV-2 infection or an uninfected control (not recorded which).

The CDR3 region is CASHTGSSYNSPLHF. The CDR3 DNA sequence: TGTGCCAGTCACACAGGGAGCTCCTATAATTCACCCCTCCACTTT. V is TRBV19 and J is TRBJ1-6; D may be TRBD1 (6 bases). The CDR3 runs to 15 residues. The V gene lost 8 bases and the J gene lost 0 bases, with 11 bases spanning the gap. Germline V CDR1 and CDR2: LNHDA, SQIVND (reference sequence).

This clonotype was seen a few times. V and J are TRBV7-2 and TRBJ1-1; a possible D gene is TRBD1 (5 bases). V dropped 5 bases and J dropped 4 bases, with 14 bases sitting between them. The germline V gene encodes CDR1 SGHTA and CDR2 FQGNSA. This CDR3 has 14 residues. The CDR3 DNA follows: TGTGCCAGCAGCGTAAGGTGGGGGAGCACTGAAGCTTTCTTT. Translating gives CASSVRWGSTEAFF.

The V and J genes are TRBV7-9 and TRBJ2-5; D might be TRBD1 (5 bases). Deletions cut 4 bases from V and 0 bases from J, with 12 bases between. There are 15 residues in the CDR3. Germline V gene lookup returns CDR1 SEHNR and CDR2 FQNEAQ (reference sequence). The CDR3 is CASSYLGQHQETQYF. The CDR3, as DNA: TGTGCCAGCAGCTACCTGGGGCAGCACCAAGAGACCCAGTACTTC.

This clonotype came up many times. This rearrangement joins TRBV7-6 to TRBJ2-2, with TRBD2 matching 7 bases. The CDR3 covers 17 residues. J was trimmed by 5 bases and V by 1 base; bases with no gene match: 10. Germline V lookup: CDR1 SGHVS, CDR2 FNYEAQ. The CDR3 region has the DNA TGTGCCAGCAGCTTAGTCCCTCGGGGAGGGGCTACCGGGGAGCTGTTTTTT. The encoded protein is CASSLVPRGGATGELFF.